Following are 13 T cell receptor beta chains from one sample sequenced in a study of blood T cell repertoires in COVID-19. Libraries were prepared by immunoSEQ multiplex PCR; TCRdb keeps only in-frame clonotypes and omits some of them. The repertoire holds some 350,000 clones, with roughly 89% as singletons. The specimen was peripheral blood. Source of these receptors: a man between 18 and 29 years old with active or convalescent COVID-19.

This chain uses TRBV11-1 with TRBJ1-2, with 8 bases aligning to TRBD1. CDR1 and CDR2 (germline): SGHAT, FQDESV (reference sequence). This CDR3 has 15 amino acids. The J segment lost 4 bases and the V segment lost 4 bases, leaving 8 bases of the junction unmatched. The CDR3 DNA reads as TGTGCCAGCAGCTCCCCCGGACAGGGCGGCTATGGCTACACCTTC. This codes for CASSSPGQGGYGYTF. Full variable domain (outside the CDR3, taken from reference TRBV11-1 and TRBJ1-2): EAEVAQSPRYKITEKSQAVAFWCDPISGHATLYWYRQILGQGPELLVQFQDESVVDDSQLPKDRFSAERLKGVDSTLKIQPAELGDSAMYLCASSSPGQGGYGYTFGSGTRLTVV.

The chain couples TRBV5-1 to TRBJ2-5; D not certain. V shed 0 bases and J shed 5 bases, with 2 bases lying between them. The CDR3 has 11 residues. The germline CDR1 and CDR2 sequences are SGHRS and YFSETQ. The CDR3 sequence is CASSLAETQYF. The CDR3 DNA is TGCGCCAGCAGCTTGGCGGAGACCCAGTACTTC.

The V and J genes are TRBV9 and TRBJ2-2; 15 nucleotides align to TRBD2. This CDR3 contains 16 residues. Germline V gives CDR1 SGDLS, CDR2 YYNGEE. Trimming cost V 4 bases and J 7 bases; bases outside gene matches: 5. The CDR3: CASSRGLAGGVGELFF. The CDR3 coding sequence is TGTGCCAGCAGCCGAGGACTAGCGGGAGGGGTCGGGGAGCTGTTTTTT.

The chain has TRBV19 and TRBJ2-7, with 7 bases fitting TRBD1. Germline V gives CDR1 LNHDA, CDR2 SQIVND (reference sequence). Trimming cost V 10 bases and J 0 bases; bases outside gene matches: 3. The CDR3 covers 12 residues. The CDR3 region has the DNA TGTGCCACAGGGACAGCCTCCTACGAGCAGTACTTC. Translation: CATGTASYEQYF. The full variable domain, with the rest looked up from reference TRBV19 and TRBJ2-7, is DGGITQSPKYLFRKEGQNVTLSCEQNLNHDAMYWYRQDPGQGLRLIYYSQIVNDFQKGDIAEGYSVSREKKESFPLTVTSAQKNPTAFYLCATGTASYEQYFGPGTRLTVT.

A single count supports this clone. The chain has TRBV7-3 and TRBJ2-1; 11 bases align to TRBD2. The CDR3 runs 15 residues. With 5 bases clipped from V and 3 bases from J, the junction kept 3 bases outside the gene matches. Germline CDR1 is SGHTA and CDR2 is FQGTGA. The chain's CDR3 is CASSPLAGDYNEQFF. The CDR3 DNA is TGTGCCAGCAGCCCACTAGCGGGGGACTACAATGAGCAGTTCTTC. The whole variable domain, remainder taken from reference TRBV7-3 and TRBJ2-1, is GAGVSQTPSNKVTEKGKYVELRCDPISGHTALYWYRQSLGQGPEFLIYFQGTGAADDSGLPNDRFFAVRPEGSVSTLKIQRTERGDSAVYLCASSPLAGDYNEQFFGPGTRLTVL.

The DNA for the CDR3 is TGTGCCAGCTCCCCAGGCCGTCTGTCCTACGAGCAGTACTTC. It translates to CASSPGRLSYEQYF. The gene calls are TRBV18 and TRBJ2-7; unclear D gene. The CDR3 extends over 14 amino acids. CDR1 KGHSH and CDR2 LQKENI come from the germline V gene. Trimming removed 6 bases at V and 1 base at J, with 13 bases between.

The chain carries TRBV7-2 and TRBJ2-2, with D possibly TRBD2 on 5 matching bases. Trimming pared 4 bases from V and 5 bases from J, leaving 17 bases between. The CDR3 totals 16 residues. Germline values: CDR1 SGHTA, CDR2 FQGNSA. Here the CDR3 reads CASSSTARALTGELFF. CDR3 sequence (DNA): TGTGCCAGCAGCTCCACAGCGAGGGCCTTAACCGGGGAGCTGTTTTTT.

This clone has a single count. The chain joins TRBV6-6 to TRBJ2-1; 9 bases are a match to TRBD1. Trimming cost V 7 bases and J 8 bases; bases outside gene matches: 12. CDR3 length equals 15 residues. In germline, CDR1 is MNHNY, CDR2 SVGAGI (reference sequence). The CDR3 region is CASTLEGTGWYEQFF. The CDR3 coding sequence is TGTGCCAGCACCCTCGAGGGGACAGGGTGGTATGAGCAGTTCTTC.

The chain recombines TRBV10-1 with TRBJ2-7; a weak D match, TRBD2 (5 bases). The germline gives CDR1 WNHNN, CDR2 SYGVQD (reference sequence). V was cut by 5 bases and J by 2 bases, with 13 bases left in between. CDR3 length equals 14 residues. CDR3 amino acids: CASSTRAVAYEQYF. In nucleotides, the CDR3 is TGCGCCAGCAGTACCCGAGCGGTCGCCTACGAGCAGTACTTC.

The rearrangement links TRBV5-4 to TRBJ2-1; no definite D call. Germline CDR1 reads SGHNT; CDR2 reads YYREEE (reference sequence). The CDR3 extends over 17 amino acids. V lost 1 base, J lost 0 bases, and 14 bases lay in between. The CDR3 protein is CASSLSLVTSSYNEQFF. DNA of the CDR3: TGTGCCAGCAGCTTGTCCCTGGTAACCAGCTCCTACAATGAGCAGTTCTTC.

V and J are TRBV7-6 and TRBJ2-7, with D possibly TRBD1 on 5 matching bases. Trimming shortened V by 2 bases and J by 4 bases, and 15 bases separated the two germline ends. The CDR3 contains 15 residues. Germline V gene lookup returns CDR1 SGHVS and CDR2 FNYEAQ. CDR3 coding DNA: TGTGCCAGCAGCTTAAGCACAGGCGACGGTTACGAGCAGTACTTC. This sequence encodes CASSLSTGDGYEQYF.

The table lists this clone with a count of one. This rearrangement joins TRBV10-3 to TRBJ2-1, with 8 bases fitting TRBD2. Germline V gene lookup returns CDR1 ENHRY and CDR2 SYGVKD. The CDR3 totals 17 residues. V was clipped by 11 bases and J by 1 base; unmatched bases: 16. CDR3 bases: TGTGCCTCGGGTGGTCCGGGGGGGCCAGGGTCCTACAATGAGCAGTTCTTC. It is translated as CASGGPGGPGSYNEQFF.

This CDR3 reads CASRPPGGNYGYTF. The CDR3 DNA sequence: TGTGCCAGCAGGCCCCCAGGGGGGAACTATGGCTACACCTTC. The chain employs TRBV6-5 and TRBJ1-2; TRBD1 matches at 7 bases. Unmatched junction bases numbered 6, after V lost 6 bases and J lost 2 bases. The germline gives CDR1 MNHEY, CDR2 SVGAGI. The CDR3 totals 14 residues.